One sample yielded the 16 T cell receptor beta chains listed below, sequenced in a study of control samples from healthy donors and cancer patients. Here immunoSEQ multiplex PCR was the method, and the copy in TCRdb shows in-frame clones only, minus some. The sample has 100,000 to 150,000 clones, 75% to 95% seen once. The sequencing input was blood. Every receptor here comes from a man aged 35 to 55 in good health.

This chain uses TRBV4-2 with TRBJ2-3; 12 bases align to TRBD2. V lost 1 base and J lost 4; bases outside the gene matches: 3. The CDR3 is 16 residues long. From germline, CDR1 is LGHNA and CDR2 YNFKEQ. CDR3 nucleotide sequence: TGTGCCAGCAGCCAAGCCCTAGCGGGGGGGCCAGATACGCAGTATTTT. Protein sequence: CASSQALAGGPDTQYF.

This sequence joins TRBV7-9 and TRBJ2-3; D not resolved. Germline-derived CDR1 and CDR2 are SEHNR and FQNEAQ (reference sequence). The V gene lost 0 bases and the J gene lost 0 bases, with 7 bases spanning the gap. CDR3 size: 15 residues. For the CDR3, the DNA is TGTGCCAGCAGCTTAGCGCTGGCGAGCACAGATACGCAGTATTTT. It translates to CASSLALASTDTQYF.

The V and J genes are TRBV30 and TRBJ1-2, with 9 bases lining up with TRBD1. The germline V gene encodes CDR1 GTSNPN and CDR2 SVGIG (reference sequence). CDR3 length: 15 residues. The V gene end was trimmed by 3 bases and the J gene end by 3 bases; junction bases not matched to a gene: 8. The CDR3 protein is CAWSNSGQGHYGYTF. In DNA form, the CDR3 reads TGTGCCTGGAGCAATTCGGGACAGGGACACTATGGCTACACCTTC.

The chain is built from TRBV28 and TRBJ1-1; D is uncertain. V was clipped by 3 bases and J by 1 base, with 6 bases between them. CDR1 is MDHEN and CDR2 is SYDVKM in the germline V gene. CDR3 length: 13 amino acids. CDR3 in amino acids: CASSFPRNTEAFF. Written as DNA, the CDR3 is TGTGCCAGCAGTTTTCCCCGGAACACTGAAGCTTTCTTT.

V and J are TRBV19 and TRBJ1-5, with a weak D call TRBD1 (5 bases). V dropped 6 bases and J dropped 3 bases, with 15 bases sitting between them. The CDR3 is 15 amino acids. Germline-derived CDR1 and CDR2 are LNHDA and SQIVND (reference sequence). As DNA, the CDR3 is TGTGCCAGTAGCTACCCTTCAGGGCCCAATCAGCCCCAGCATTTT. Amino acid sequence: CASSYPSGPNQPQHF.

As regards this clone: The CDR3 ends on some other residue instead of the conserved phenylalanine or tryptophan, so this is likely a read error. The limits of the CDR3 on the DNA are not certain, so only TCRdb's listed CDR3 is given. The chain joins TRBV12-3 or TRBV12-4 to TRBJ1-2; the table's D call TRBD1 went unverified against the DNA. The CDR3 length equals 13 residues, ends included. The CDR3 sequence: CASRSTDSSGLRY.

This clone was counted only a few times. The chain joins TRBV5-6 to TRBJ1-5, with D uncertain. CDR1 and CDR2 (germline): SGHDT, YYEEEE. The CDR3 spans 16 residues. Trimming shortened V by 0 bases and J by 2 bases, and 12 bases separated the two germline ends. The CDR3 sequence: CASSLGVGIGNQPQHF. The CDR3, as DNA: TGTGCCAGCAGCTTGGGCGTGGGGATAGGCAATCAGCCCCAGCATTTT.

The chain uses TRBV28 and TRBJ2-2, with a tentative D call TRBD1 (6 bases). The CDR3 is made up of 15 amino acids. Deletions cut 6 bases from V and 5 bases from J, with 16 bases between. Germline V gene data show CDR1 as MDHEN and CDR2 as SYDVKM. This CDR3 reads CASRDWQGITGELFF. CDR3 nucleotides: TGTGCCAGCAGGGATTGGCAGGGGATTACCGGGGAGCTGTTTTTT.

The V and J genes are TRBV19 and TRBJ2-1; maybe TRBD2 (5 bases). The CDR3 is 13 residues long. The germline CDR1 and CDR2 sequences are LNHDA and SQIVND (reference sequence). Trimming removed 6 bases at V and 5 bases at J, with 11 bases between. The CDR3: CASRRLGDNEQFF. The CDR3 nucleotides are TGTGCCAGTAGGCGACTGGGAGACAATGAGCAGTTCTTC. The full variable domain, with the rest looked up from reference TRBV19 and TRBJ2-1, is DGGITQSPKYLFRKEGQNVTLSCEQNLNHDAMYWYRQDPGQGLRLIYYSQIVNDFQKGDIAEGYSVSREKKESFPLTVTSAQKNPTAFYLCASRRLGDNEQFFGPGTRLTVL.

This sequence joins TRBV7-9 and TRBJ2-3, with no clear D. The V end was cut by 5 bases, the J end by 2 bases, with 11 bases between. The CDR3 extends over 14 amino acids. Germline CDR1 is SEHNR and CDR2 is FQNEAQ (reference sequence). The chain's CDR3 is CASSPNRDTDTQYF. DNA for the CDR3: TGTGCCAGCAGCCCGAATCGAGACACAGATACGCAGTATTTT.

The V call is TRBV18, the J call TRBJ2-5, with 10 nucleotides matching TRBD1. The CDR3 consists of 14 residues. V was clipped by 0 bases and J by 5 bases; unmatched bases: 0. Germline CDR1 and CDR2: KGHSH and LQKENI. CDR3 sequence (DNA): TGTGCCAGCTCACCACCGACAGGGGGCGAGACCCAGTACTTC. Translated, it gives CASSPPTGGETQYF.

This clone was recorded a few times. The rearrangement links TRBV4-1 to TRBJ2-1; D not resolved. The CDR3 sequence is 14 residues long. From germline, CDR1 is MGHRA and CDR2 YSYEKL. The V and J ends lost 0 bases and 8 bases respectively, with 11 bases between them. In nucleotides, the CDR3 is TGCGCCAGCAGCCAAGATCGGCGGCCGGATGAGCAGTTCTTC. This translates into CASSQDRRPDEQFF.

This clone was observed once. Other DNA sequences in the same sample also yield this CDR3. This chain joins TRBV7-9 and TRBJ2-7; D unclear. Deletions cut 4 bases from V and 2 bases from J, with 3 bases between. The CDR3 loop spans 11 amino acids. Germline V gene lookup returns CDR1 SEHNR and CDR2 FQNEAQ (reference sequence). The CDR3 sequence is CASSSTYEQYF. The DNA for the CDR3 is TGTGCCAGCAGCTCTACCTACGAGCAGTACTTC.

The chain couples TRBV27 to TRBJ1-5; D is uncertain. This CDR3 has 13 amino acids. Germline assignment: CDR1 MNHEY and CDR2 SMNVEV (reference sequence). Trimming removed 4 bases at V and 7 bases at J, with 11 bases between. Here the CDR3 reads CASSSQDGQPQHF. The CDR3 DNA sequence: TGTGCCAGCAGTTCGCAGGATGGGCAGCCCCAGCATTTT.

This rearrangement joins TRBV12-3 or TRBV12-4 to TRBJ1-4, with TRBD1 as a possible D gene (6 bases). The CDR3 has 13 residues. V lost 10 bases and J lost 6, with 15 bases in between. This chain's CDR3 is CAILDRGHEKLFF. CDR3 DNA: TGTGCCATCCTGGACAGAGGACATGAAAAACTGTTTTTT.

The CDR3 bases are TGTGCCAGCACGGACAGGCGAGGCGAAAAACTGTTTTTT. It translates to CASTDRRGEKLFF. The chain joins TRBV27 to TRBJ1-4, with TRBD1 matching over 7 bases. Germline V gene data show CDR1 as MNHEY and CDR2 as SMNVEV (reference sequence). This CDR3 is 13 amino acids long. V trimming: 7 bases; J trimming: 8 bases; junction bases outside the gene matches: 7.